This section outlines one T cell receptor beta chain sequence together with its context. Generated by immunoSEQ multiplex PCR, the TCRdb table keeps only in-frame clones and is missing some. This sample has 45,000 to 60,000 clones, with approximately 95% found just once. This entry is derived from a study of technical replicates of blood from a few donors. The sequence was obtained from a human donor in good health. Sequenced: T cells isolated from PBMCs.

This CDR3 is CASRPDSSNYGYTF. As DNA, the CDR3 is TGTGCCAGCCGCCCTGACAGTTCTAACTATGGCTACACCTTC. The chain combines TRBV6-6 with TRBJ1-2; possibly TRBD1 for D (5 bases). V shed 8 bases and J shed 0 bases, with 13 bases lying between them. Germline values: CDR1 MNHNY, CDR2 SVGAGI (reference sequence). The CDR3 runs 14 residues.